This TCR beta chain was recorded in a study of cytomegalovirus exposure and HLA in healthy donors. Study-wide findings and caveats: That first-cohort TCR clusters tended to co-occur in the 95 to 150 validation repertoires was found in a later analysis. Some TCR beta chains (164 of them) were listed as cytomegalovirus-associated. Despite most TCR sequences being rare, some public TCRs occurred in many donors.

Germline V gives CDR1 LNHDA, CDR2 SQIVND (reference sequence). V gave up 5 bases and J gave up 6 bases; unmatched junction bases: 10. CDR3 length equals 15 residues. Sequenced by immunoSEQ multiplex PCR; TCRdb stores in-frame clones only, minus some. Of 120,000 to 150,000 clones in the sample, 84% were seen once. Regarding this clone: Its target is not known.

The donors were part of the validation cohort, which consisted of some 120 subjects and was separate from the first cohort of around 620 subjects. The sequence came from a woman aged 25 to 45 in good health and CMV-seronegative. Sequenced input: PBMCs. The chain is built from TRBV19 and TRBJ1-2; 9 nucleotides agree with TRBD1. The DNA of the CDR3 is TGTGCCAGTAGTTCCCCGGACAGGGGTTGGCATGGCTACACCTTC. This encodes CASSSPDRGWHGYTF.